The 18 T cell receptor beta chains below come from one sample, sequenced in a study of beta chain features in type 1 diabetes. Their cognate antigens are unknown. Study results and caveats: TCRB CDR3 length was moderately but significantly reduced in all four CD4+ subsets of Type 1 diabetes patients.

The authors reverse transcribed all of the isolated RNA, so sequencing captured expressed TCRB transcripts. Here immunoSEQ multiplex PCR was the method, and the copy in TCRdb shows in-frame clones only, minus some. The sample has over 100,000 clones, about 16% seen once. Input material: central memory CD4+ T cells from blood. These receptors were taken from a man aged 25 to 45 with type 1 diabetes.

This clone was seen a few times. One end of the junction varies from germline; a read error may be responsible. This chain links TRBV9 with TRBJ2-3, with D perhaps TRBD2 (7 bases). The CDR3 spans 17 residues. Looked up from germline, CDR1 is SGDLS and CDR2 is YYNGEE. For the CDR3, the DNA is TGTGCCCGCAGCCCCACGAGACGGGGGGCTGGGGCAGATACGCAGTATTTT. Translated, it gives CARSPTRRGAGADTQYF.

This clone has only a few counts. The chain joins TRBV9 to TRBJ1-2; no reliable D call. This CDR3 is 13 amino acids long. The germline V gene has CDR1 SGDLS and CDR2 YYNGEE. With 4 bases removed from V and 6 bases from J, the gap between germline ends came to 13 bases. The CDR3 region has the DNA TGTGCCAGCAGCCCCCGCCTAGGCGATGGCTACACCTTC. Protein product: CASSPRLGDGYTF.

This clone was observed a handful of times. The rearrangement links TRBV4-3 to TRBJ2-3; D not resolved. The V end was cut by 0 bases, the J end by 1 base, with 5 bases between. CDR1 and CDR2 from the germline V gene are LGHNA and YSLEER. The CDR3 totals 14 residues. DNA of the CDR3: TGCGCCAGCAGCCAAGAAATGCGCACAGATACGCAGTATTTT. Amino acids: CASSQEMRTDTQYF.

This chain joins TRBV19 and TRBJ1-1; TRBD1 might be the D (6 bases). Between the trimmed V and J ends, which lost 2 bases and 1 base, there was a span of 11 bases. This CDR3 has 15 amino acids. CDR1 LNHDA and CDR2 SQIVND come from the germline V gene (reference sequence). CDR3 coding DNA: TGTGCCAGTAGTATAACAGGGCGGAGGAACACTGAAGCTTTCTTT. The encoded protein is CASSITGRRNTEAFF.

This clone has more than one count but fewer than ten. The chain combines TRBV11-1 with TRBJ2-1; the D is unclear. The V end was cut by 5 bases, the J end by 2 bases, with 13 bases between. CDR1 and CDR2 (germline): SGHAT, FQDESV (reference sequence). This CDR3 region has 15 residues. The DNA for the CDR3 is TGTGCCAGCAGCCTGAGTTGGCAAACCTACAATGAGCAGTTCTTC. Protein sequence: CASSLSWQTYNEQFF. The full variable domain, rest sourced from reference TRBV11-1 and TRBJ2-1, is EAEVAQSPRYKITEKSQAVAFWCDPISGHATLYWYRQILGQGPELLVQFQDESVVDDSQLPKDRFSAERLKGVDSTLKIQPAELGDSAMYLCASSLSWQTYNEQFFGPGTRLTVL.

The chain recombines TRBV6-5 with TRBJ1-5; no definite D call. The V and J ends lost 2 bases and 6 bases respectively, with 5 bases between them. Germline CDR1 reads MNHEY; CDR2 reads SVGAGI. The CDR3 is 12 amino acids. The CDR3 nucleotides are TGTGCCAGCAGTTACCCTGGTCAGCCCCAGCATTTT. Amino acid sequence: CASSYPGQPQHF.

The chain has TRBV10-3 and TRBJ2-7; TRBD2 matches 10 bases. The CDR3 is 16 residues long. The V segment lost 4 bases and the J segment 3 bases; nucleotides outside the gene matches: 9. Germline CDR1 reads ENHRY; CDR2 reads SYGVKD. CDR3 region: CAISGTGTSALYEQYF. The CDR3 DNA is TGTGCCATCAGTGGAACCGGGACTAGCGCACTCTACGAGCAGTACTTC.

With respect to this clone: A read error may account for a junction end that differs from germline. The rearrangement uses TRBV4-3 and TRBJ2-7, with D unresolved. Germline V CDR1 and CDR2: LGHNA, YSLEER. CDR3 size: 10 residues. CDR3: CASIVRPLCF. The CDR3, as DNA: TGCGCCAGCATAGTTAGGCCGCTCTGCTTC.

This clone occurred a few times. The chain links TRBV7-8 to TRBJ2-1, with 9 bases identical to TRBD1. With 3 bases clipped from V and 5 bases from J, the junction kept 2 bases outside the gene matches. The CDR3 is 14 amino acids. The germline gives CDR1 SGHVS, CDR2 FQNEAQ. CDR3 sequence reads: CASSFRDRDNEQFF. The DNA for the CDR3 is TGTGCCAGCAGCTTCCGGGACAGGGACAATGAGCAGTTCTTC.

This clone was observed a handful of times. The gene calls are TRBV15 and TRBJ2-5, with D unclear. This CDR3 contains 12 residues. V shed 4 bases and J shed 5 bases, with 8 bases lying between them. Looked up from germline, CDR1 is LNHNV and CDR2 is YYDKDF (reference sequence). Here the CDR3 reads CATSTGVETQYF. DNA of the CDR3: TGTGCCACCAGCACCGGTGTGGAGACCCAGTACTTC.

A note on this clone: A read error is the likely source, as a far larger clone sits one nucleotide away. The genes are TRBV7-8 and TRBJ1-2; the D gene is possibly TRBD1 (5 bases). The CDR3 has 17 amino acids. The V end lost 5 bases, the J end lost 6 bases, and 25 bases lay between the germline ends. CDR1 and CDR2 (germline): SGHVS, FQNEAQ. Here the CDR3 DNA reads TGTGCCAGCAGCGTAGGTCTGGGGCCCCGACCTATGAATGGCTACACCTTC. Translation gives CASSVGLGPRPMNGYTF.

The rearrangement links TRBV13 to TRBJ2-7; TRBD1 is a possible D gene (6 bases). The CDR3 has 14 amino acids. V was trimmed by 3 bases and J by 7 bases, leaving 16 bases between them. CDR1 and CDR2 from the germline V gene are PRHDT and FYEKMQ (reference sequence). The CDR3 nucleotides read TGTGCCAGCAGCTTTAATCGGGACATAGGGGAGCAGTACTTC. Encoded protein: CASSFNRDIGEQYF.

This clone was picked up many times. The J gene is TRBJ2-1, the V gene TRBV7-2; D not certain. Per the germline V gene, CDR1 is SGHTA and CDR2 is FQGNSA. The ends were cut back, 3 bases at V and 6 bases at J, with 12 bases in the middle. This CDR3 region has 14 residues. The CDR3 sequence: CASSFTAILNEQFF. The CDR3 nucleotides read TGTGCCAGCAGCTTCACCGCCATTCTCAATGAGCAGTTCTTC.

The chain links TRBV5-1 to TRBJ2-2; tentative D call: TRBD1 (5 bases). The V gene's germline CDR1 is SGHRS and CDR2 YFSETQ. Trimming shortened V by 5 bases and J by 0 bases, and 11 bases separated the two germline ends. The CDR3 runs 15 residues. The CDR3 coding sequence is TGCGCCAGCAGACGCGACAGCGCGAACACCGGGGAGCTGTTTTTT. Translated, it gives CASRRDSANTGELFF. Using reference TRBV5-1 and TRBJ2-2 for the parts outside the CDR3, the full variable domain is KAGVTQTPRYLIKTRGQQVTLSCSPISGHRSVSWYQQTPGQGLQFLFEYFSETQRNKGNFPGRFSGRQFSNSRSEMNVSTLELGDSALYLCASRRDSANTGELFFGEGSRLTVL.

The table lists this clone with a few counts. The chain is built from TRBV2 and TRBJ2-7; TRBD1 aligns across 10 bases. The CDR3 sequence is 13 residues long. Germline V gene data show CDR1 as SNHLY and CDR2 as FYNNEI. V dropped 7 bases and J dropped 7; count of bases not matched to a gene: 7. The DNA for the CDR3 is TGTGCCAGCACCACGGACAGGGGGGGTGAGCAGTACTTC. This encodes CASTTDRGGEQYF.

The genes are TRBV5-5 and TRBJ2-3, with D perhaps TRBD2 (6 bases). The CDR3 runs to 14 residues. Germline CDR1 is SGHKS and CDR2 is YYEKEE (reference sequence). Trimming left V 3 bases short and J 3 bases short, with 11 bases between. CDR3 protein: CASSWRDTTDTQYF. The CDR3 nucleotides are TGTGCCAGCAGCTGGCGGGATACTACAGATACGCAGTATTTT.

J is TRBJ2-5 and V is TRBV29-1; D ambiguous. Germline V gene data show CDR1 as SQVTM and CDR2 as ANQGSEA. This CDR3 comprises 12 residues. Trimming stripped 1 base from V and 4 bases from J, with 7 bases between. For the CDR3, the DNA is TGCAGCGTTGAAGGGTTTCGAGAGACCCAGTACTTC. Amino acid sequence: CSVEGFRETQYF.

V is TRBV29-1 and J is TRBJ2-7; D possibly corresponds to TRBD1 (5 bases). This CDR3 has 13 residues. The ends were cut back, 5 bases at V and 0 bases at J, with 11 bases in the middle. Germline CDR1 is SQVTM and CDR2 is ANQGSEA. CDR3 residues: CSVRQTNSYEQYF. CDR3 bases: TGCAGCGTTAGACAGACAAACTCCTACGAGCAGTACTTC.